The clone carrying this T cell receptor beta chain was detected only a few times. Its specificity is unknown. Germline assignment: CDR1 MNHEY and CDR2 SMNVEV (reference sequence). The CDR3 loop spans 13 amino acids. V lost 1 base and J 5 bases, leaving 9 bases between the germline ends. The sample is drawn from a study of CD8 T cells in ankylosing spondylitis. Study-wide results and limits: Disease-associated clonotypes exhibited CD8+ identity and were relatively infrequent in peripheral blood.

For TCR beta, libraries came from quantitative 5'-RACE with molecular barcodes. MiXCR, run by TCRdb on the 5' RACE reads, gives a single entry per CDR3 protein. The data show about 36,000 distinct CDR3 sequences, over 10% seen once. The J gene is TRBJ2-7, the V gene TRBV27, with D possibly being TRBD1 (6 bases). Sequenced material: synovial fluid, either unsorted or a sorted T cell fraction (not recorded which). This TCR was sampled from a male donor with ankylosing spondylitis. CDR3: CASSLLQGHEQYF. The CDR3 DNA follows: TGTGCCAGCAGTTTATTACAGGGACACGAGCAGTACTTC.